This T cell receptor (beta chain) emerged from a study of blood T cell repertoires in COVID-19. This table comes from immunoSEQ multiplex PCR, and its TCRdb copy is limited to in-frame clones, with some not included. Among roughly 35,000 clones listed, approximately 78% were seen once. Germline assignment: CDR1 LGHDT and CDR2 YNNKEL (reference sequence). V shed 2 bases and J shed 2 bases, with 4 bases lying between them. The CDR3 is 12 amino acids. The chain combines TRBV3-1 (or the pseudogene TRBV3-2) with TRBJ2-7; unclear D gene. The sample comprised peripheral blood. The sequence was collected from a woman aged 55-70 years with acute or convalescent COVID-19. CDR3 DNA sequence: TGTGCCAGCAGCCAAACAGCCTACGAGCAGTACTTC. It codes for CASSQTAYEQYF.